The 7 T cell receptor beta chains reported below all come from one sample, sequenced in a study of identical twins. TCRdb re-called the 5' RACE reads with MiXCR, one entry per CDR3 protein. The data contain around 650,000 distinct CDR3 sequences, about 7.1% of them singletons. These data also formed part of another study, on yellow fever vaccine responses in identical twins.

The sample comprised PBMCs. The receptors come from a woman in her late teens or twenties in good health.

This clonotype was observed many times. The chain is built from TRBV5-1 and TRBJ2-1; 8 bases line up with TRBD1. Germline CDR1 SGHRS, CDR2 YFSETQ. The CDR3 contains 14 residues. The J segment lost 3 bases and the V segment lost 4 bases, leaving 3 bases of the junction unmatched. The CDR3 loop reads CASSPGQDYNEQFF. The CDR3 region has the DNA TGCGCCAGCAGCCCGGGACAGGACTACAATGAGCAGTTCTTC.

J is TRBJ1-4 and V is TRBV5-4; 7 positions match TRBD1. Unmatched junction bases numbered 17, after V lost 0 bases and J lost 3 bases. This CDR3 comprises 20 residues. The germline V gene has CDR1 SGHNT and CDR2 YYREEE (reference sequence). The CDR3, as DNA: TGTGCCAGCAGCTTGGCCTGGACAGGTTCAAGCTCCAGTGCTAATGAAAAACTGTTTTTT. Its protein product is CASSLAWTGSSSSANEKLFF.

This clonotype turned up a few times. The chain links TRBV6-5 to TRBJ1-1, with TRBD1 matching over 10 bases. The CDR3 length is 16 residues. The V and J ends lost 5 bases and 3 bases, in that order; junction bases with no gene match: 9. Germline CDR1 MNHEY, CDR2 SVGAGI. In DNA form, the CDR3 reads TGTGCCAGCAGTCACGGGACAGGGGTCAGGGACACTGAAGCTTTCTTT. This translates into CASSHGTGVRDTEAFF.

This clonotype was seen only a few times. This chain links TRBV7-9 with TRBJ2-7; perhaps D is TRBD1 or TRBD2 (7 bases each). The CDR3 sequence is 13 residues long. In germline, CDR1 is SEHNR, CDR2 FQNEAQ (reference sequence). V was clipped by 4 bases and J by 6 bases, with 13 bases between them. The CDR3 protein is CASSSSGGGEQYF. CDR3 nucleotides: TGTGCCAGCAGCTCCTCAGGGGGGGGCGAGCAGTACTTC.

This clonotype was detected a few times. The chain has TRBV9 and TRBJ2-1; D is undetermined. The CDR3 is 12 residues long. Germline-derived CDR1 and CDR2 are SGDLS and YYNGEE. V was clipped by 1 base and J by 7 bases, with 6 bases between them. The CDR3 nucleotides are TGTGCCAGCAGCGTATCGCAGAATGAGCAGTTCTTC. Translating it yields CASSVSQNEQFF. The full variable domain, in which reference TRBV9 and TRBJ2-1 provide the parts outside the CDR3, is DSGVTQTPKHLITATGQRVTLRCSPRSGDLSVYWYQQSLDQGLQFLIQYYNGEERAKGNILERFSAQQFPDLHSELNLSSLELGDSALYFCASSVSQNEQFFGPGTRLTVL.

This chain joins TRBV11-2 and TRBJ2-7; TRBD2 aligns across 8 bases. V lost 5 bases and J lost 3; bases outside the gene matches: 12. The CDR3 sequence is 16 residues long. Germline CDR1 and CDR2: SGHAT and FQNNGV. CDR3 coding DNA: TGTGCCAGCAGCCCGTGGACTAGCCGGGGTGGCTACGAGCAGTACTTC. It specifies CASSPWTSRGGYEQYF. Full variable domain (outside the CDR3, taken from reference TRBV11-2 and TRBJ2-7): EAGVAQSPRYKIIEKRQSVAFWCNPISGHATLYWYQQILGQGPKLLIQFQNNGVVDDSQLPKDRFSAERLKGVDSTLKIQPAKLEDSAVYLCASSPWTSRGGYEQYFGPGTRLTVT.

This clonotype was counted a few times. CDR3 sequence: CASSPMGQLSKNIQYF. For the CDR3, the DNA is TGTGCCAGCAGCCCCATGGGACAGCTTTCCAAAAACATTCAGTACTTC. The V gene is TRBV6-1, the J gene TRBJ2-4, with 7 bases fitting TRBD1. Germline CDR1 and CDR2: MNHNS and SASEGT. This CDR3 has 16 residues. After removal of 6 bases from V and 2 bases from J, the junction contained 10 bases not matched to a gene.